What follows describes a single T cell receptor beta chain. Its antigen is undetermined. Some clones are missing from TCRdb's copy, which holds only in-frame ones; the method was immunoSEQ multiplex PCR. Counted here are approximately 82,000 clones, 85% occurring once; the ten biggest clones make up 2% to 3%. These data belong to a study of OX40 agonist ivuxolimab in advanced cancers. At the level of the study: Prior anti-PD-1, anti-PD-L1 or anti-CTLA-4 therapy was allowed; 40% had some. The study reported partial responses in three patients: one hepatocellular carcinoma, two cutaneous melanoma. General study results and limits: Some of the lowest clonal expansion was seen in partial responders at 0.1-3.0 mg/kg. Mean expanded clone counts were higher in CD8+ than CD4+ T cells.

This TCR came from an adult with an advanced solid tumor such as melanoma, head and neck, liver or kidney cancer. The specimen comprised CD4+ or CD8+ T cells sorted from blood, sampled in a trial of the OX40 agonist ivuxolimab.

The CDR3 bases are TGTGCCAGCAGTTCGCCACTCGACAGGGGGCTATCGATGTCAGAGACCCAGTACTTC. This translates into CASSSPLDRGLSMSETQYF. The rearrangement uses TRBV28 and TRBJ2-5; 10 nucleotides match TRBD1. Germline V gene data show CDR1 as MDHEN and CDR2 as SYDVKM. The CDR3 extends over 19 amino acids. With 4 bases clipped from V and 4 bases from J, the junction kept 18 bases outside the gene matches.